These 3 T cell receptor beta chains originate from one sample sequenced in a study of cytomegalovirus exposure and HLA in healthy donors. With 60 Vbeta and 13 Jbeta primers, the PCR was carried out. Sequenced by immunoSEQ multiplex PCR; TCRdb stores in-frame clones only, minus some. The data hold 63,000 or so clones, with 60% to 80% observed a single time. The sequenced sample consisted of PBMCs. The receptors were sampled from a woman in her twenties or thirties in good health and CMV-seropositive.

In its sample, this clone was seen once. This chain links TRBV6-5 with TRBJ2-7, with 7 bases lining up with TRBD2. The CDR3 covers 14 residues. CDR1 and CDR2 (germline): MNHEY, SVGAGI. The junction had 11 bases not matched to a gene; V was cut back by 6 bases and J by 6 bases. The CDR3 DNA sequence: TGTGCCAGCAGCCCCGGGACTACCCTTCGCGAGCAGTACTTC. It specifies CASSPGTTLREQYF.

This clone was found a few times. The chain is built from TRBV28 and TRBJ1-5; the match to TRBD1 covers 8 bases. Germline V gene lookup returns CDR1 MDHEN and CDR2 SYDVKM. The length of the CDR3 is 15 residues. The ends lost 8 bases at V and 3 bases at J; junction bases unmatched: 9. In nucleotides, the CDR3 is TGTGCCAGCGCAAGCCGACAGGGGAACAATCAGCCCCAGCATTTT. The encoded protein is CASASRQGNNQPQHF.

This clone was seen a handful of times. The V and J genes are TRBV28 and TRBJ1-2, with 7 bases fitting TRBD1. CDR1 and CDR2 from the germline V gene are MDHEN and SYDVKM. The CDR3 spans 13 residues. V was pared by 6 bases and J by 7 bases, with 8 bases of the junction left unmatched. CDR3 protein: CASSRQGYGGYTF. Written as DNA, the CDR3 is TGTGCCAGCAGCCGACAGGGATACGGTGGCTACACCTTC.